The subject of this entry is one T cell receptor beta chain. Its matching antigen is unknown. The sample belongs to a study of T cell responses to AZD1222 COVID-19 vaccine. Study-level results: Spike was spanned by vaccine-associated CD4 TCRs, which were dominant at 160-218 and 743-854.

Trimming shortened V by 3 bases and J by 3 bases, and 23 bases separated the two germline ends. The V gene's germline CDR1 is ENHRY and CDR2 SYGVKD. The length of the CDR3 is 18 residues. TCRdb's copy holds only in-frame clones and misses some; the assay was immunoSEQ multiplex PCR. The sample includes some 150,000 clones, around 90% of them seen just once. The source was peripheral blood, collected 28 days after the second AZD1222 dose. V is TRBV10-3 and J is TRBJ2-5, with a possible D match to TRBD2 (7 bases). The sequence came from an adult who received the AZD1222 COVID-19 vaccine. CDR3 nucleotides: TGTGCCATCAGTGATTTCGAAACCCAAGGGGGAGGGAAAGAGACCCAGTACTTC. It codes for CAISDFETQGGGKETQYF.